The 28 T cell receptor beta chains listed next were all sequenced from one sample in a study of Ad26.COV2.S vaccination and SARS-CoV-2 variants. Repertoires were generated with immunoSEQ multiplex PCR, while TCRdb's copy carries only in-frame clones and drops some. The table lists about 94,000 clones, roughly 85% of them singletons. The sample in question was peripheral blood, obtained after recovery from COVID-19. The receptors shown here come from a human donor who had recovered from COVID-19.

This clone has just one count. The chain links TRBV7-2 to TRBJ2-7, with D perhaps TRBD1 or TRBD2 (6 bases each). Deletions cut 1 base from V and 0 bases from J, with 10 bases between. CDR1 SGHTA and CDR2 FQGNSA come from the germline V gene. This CDR3 is 15 amino acids long. CDR3 sequence: CASSLVGGGSYEQYF. CDR3 nucleotide sequence: TGTGCCAGCAGCTTAGTAGGAGGGGGCTCCTACGAGCAGTACTTC.

The chain employs TRBV4-3 and TRBJ2-3; 8 positions agree with TRBD2. There are 15 residues in the CDR3. CDR1 and CDR2 from the germline V gene are LGHNA and YSLEER. V dropped 0 bases and J dropped 6; count of bases not matched to a gene: 5. The CDR3 sequence is CASSQEGTRMDTQYF. DNA of the CDR3: TGCGCCAGCAGCCAAGAGGGGACTAGAATGGATACGCAGTATTTT.

The CDR3 DNA follows: TGTGCCAGCAGCCTCCCTCTCGGGCGCAGGGATGAGCAGTTCTTC. It yields the protein CASSLPLGRRDEQFF. V usage is TRBV7-9 and J usage is TRBJ2-1, with a weak D call TRBD1 (5 bases). Trimming removed 5 bases from V and 8 bases from J, with 19 bases in between. The length of the CDR3 is 15 residues. The germline CDR1 and CDR2 sequences are SEHNR and FQNEAQ (reference sequence).

V and J are TRBV7-2 and TRBJ1-5; no clear D gene. Per germline, CDR1 SGHTA and CDR2 FQGNSA. The CDR3 loop spans 13 amino acids. The ends were cut back, 5 bases at V and 6 bases at J, with 11 bases in the middle. The CDR3 DNA is TGTGCCAGCAGCGGCCGGACTTCTCAGCCCCAGCATTTT. It specifies CASSGRTSQPQHF. The variable domain in full, completed from reference TRBV7-2 and TRBJ1-5, reads GAGVSQSPSNKVTEKGKDVELRCDPISGHTALYWYRQSLGQGLEFLIYFQGNSAPDKSGLPSDRFSAERTGGSVSTLTIQRTQQEDSAVYLCASSGRTSQPQHFGDGTRLSIL.

This chain links TRBV28 with TRBJ1-1; D is unclear. V lost 10 bases to trimming and J lost 6 bases, with 15 bases between them. Germline V CDR1 and CDR2: MDHEN, SYDVKM. The length of the CDR3 is 12 residues. The CDR3 sequence: CATTPLVAEAFF. The CDR3 coding sequence is TGTGCCACCACCCCGCTGGTGGCTGAAGCTTTCTTT.

This clone was detected only once. The genes are TRBV6-2 or TRBV6-3 and TRBJ2-2, with unresolved D. The CDR3 loop spans 13 amino acids. Trimming shortened V by 6 bases and J by 6 bases, and 11 bases separated the two germline ends. In germline, CDR1 is MNHEY, CDR2 SVGEGT. CDR3 in DNA: TGTGCCAGCAGCCCGATCCCTCCCGGGGAGCTGTTTTTT. This encodes CASSPIPPGELFF.

V usage is TRBV12-3 or TRBV12-4 and J usage is TRBJ2-7; 8 bases line up with TRBD1. The CDR3 loop spans 13 amino acids. Trimming cost V 6 bases and J 3 bases; bases outside gene matches: 4. DNA of the CDR3: TGTGCCAGCAGGACAGGGGTTTTCTACGAGCAGTACTTC. Encoded protein: CASRTGVFYEQYF.

V usage is TRBV5-1 and J usage is TRBJ1-1; D unclear. Germline lookup yields CDR1 SGHRS and CDR2 YFSETQ. V gave up 0 bases and J gave up 4 bases, with 7 bases separating them. The CDR3 loop spans 13 amino acids. The CDR3 region is CASSLEQFTEAFF. The CDR3 nucleotides are TGCGCCAGCAGCTTGGAGCAGTTCACTGAAGCTTTCTTT. The full variable domain, with the rest looked up from reference TRBV5-1 and TRBJ1-1, is KAGVTQTPRYLIKTRGQQVTLSCSPISGHRSVSWYQQTPGQGLQFLFEYFSETQRNKGNFPGRFSGRQFSNSRSEMNVSTLELGDSALYLCASSLEQFTEAFFGQGTRLTVV.

The gene calls are TRBV20-1 and TRBJ2-5, with D uncertain. The CDR3 extends over 11 amino acids. The germline gives CDR1 DFQATT, CDR2 SNEGSKA (reference sequence). The V and J ends lost 5 bases and 2 bases respectively, with 6 bases between them. The DNA of the CDR3 is TGCAGTGCTGAGAAACAAGAGACCCAGTACTTC. Its translation: CSAEKQETQYF.

The chain links TRBV6-5 to TRBJ1-1, with 7 bases fitting TRBD1. The CDR3 is 15 amino acids. Per the germline V gene, CDR1 is MNHEY and CDR2 is SVGAGI. The J segment lost 0 bases and the V segment lost 6 bases, leaving 7 bases of the junction unmatched. CDR3: CASRYRQGMNTEAFF. CDR3 coding DNA: TGTGCCAGCAGATATAGACAGGGAATGAACACTGAAGCTTTCTTT.

This clone was seen only a few times. J is TRBJ1-6 and V is TRBV7-3; tentatively, D is TRBD1 (5 bases). The V end was cut by 0 bases, the J end by 6 bases, with 9 bases between. This CDR3 has 15 residues. Germline V gene lookup returns CDR1 SGHTA and CDR2 FQGTGA. The CDR3 nucleotides are TGTGCCAGCAGCTTAACGAGGGACGGTAATTCACCCCTCCACTTT. Its protein is CASSLTRDGNSPLHF. Complete variable domain (other parts from reference TRBV7-3 and TRBJ1-6): GAGVSQTPSNKVTEKGKYVELRCDPISGHTALYWYRQSLGQGPEFLIYFQGTGAADDSGLPNDRFFAVRPEGSVSTLKIQRTERGDSAVYLCASSLTRDGNSPLHFGNGTRLTVT.

This clone was counted once. The chain recombines TRBV7-9 with TRBJ2-5, with TRBD2 matching over 10 bases. V gave up 2 bases and J gave up 11 bases; unmatched junction bases: 14. Germline values: CDR1 SEHNR, CDR2 FQNEAQ (reference sequence). The CDR3 runs to 16 residues. The CDR3 DNA reads TGTGCCAGCAGCTTACAGGTTTCACTAGCGGGGACCCATCAGTACTTC. This sequence encodes CASSLQVSLAGTHQYF.

In this sample, this clone turned up once. V usage is TRBV4-2 and J usage is TRBJ2-1; 11 bases are shared with TRBD2. Germline assignment: CDR1 LGHNA and CDR2 YNFKEQ. CDR3 length equals 18 residues. J gave up 0 bases and V 4 bases, and 8 bases lay outside the gene matches. The CDR3 loop is CASSPRIAGGSSYNEQFF. The CDR3 region has the DNA TGTGCCAGCAGCCCTCGGATAGCGGGAGGGAGCTCCTACAATGAGCAGTTCTTC.

This sequence joins TRBV4-1 and TRBJ2-3, with 7 bases that match TRBD2. CDR1 MGHRA and CDR2 YSYEKL come from the germline V gene. V shed 4 bases, J shed 5 bases, and the junction held 6 bases outside the gene matches. The CDR3 extends over 14 amino acids. CDR3 in DNA: TGCGCCAGCAGCCCCCGGGACTACCAAGATACGCAGTATTTT. Amino acid sequence: CASSPRDYQDTQYF.

The gene calls are TRBV7-2 and TRBJ2-7, with TRBD2 matching 13 bases. V was clipped by 5 bases and J by 2 bases; unmatched bases: 3. Looked up from germline, CDR1 is SGHTA and CDR2 is FQGNSA. This CDR3 spans 15 amino acids. The CDR3 region has the DNA TGTGCCAGCAGCCAGGGACTAGCGGGGACCTACGAGCAGTACTTC. Its protein product is CASSQGLAGTYEQYF.

The chain combines TRBV6-5 with TRBJ1-1, with TRBD1 matching over 7 bases. Trimming cost V 8 bases and J 7 bases; bases outside gene matches: 13. CDR1 is MNHEY and CDR2 is SVGAGI in the germline V gene. The CDR3 has 14 residues. The CDR3 DNA reads as TGTGCCAGCCCGGACAGGTCGATGATTGGTGAAGCTTTCTTT. This codes for CASPDRSMIGEAFF.

The chain joins TRBV19 to TRBJ2-2; D possibly matches TRBD1 or TRBD2 (5 bases each). The length of the CDR3 is 14 residues. The germline V gene encodes CDR1 LNHDA and CDR2 SQIVND (reference sequence). The ends were cut back, 0 bases at V and 5 bases at J, with 7 bases in the middle. The CDR3 coding sequence is TGTGCCAGTAGTATAGAAGAGGGGACCGGGGAGCTGTTTTTT. It encodes CASSIEEGTGELFF. Full variable domain (missing parts from reference TRBV19 and TRBJ2-2): DGGITQSPKYLFRKEGQNVTLSCEQNLNHDAMYWYRQDPGQGLRLIYYSQIVNDFQKGDIAEGYSVSREKKESFPLTVTSAQKNPTAFYLCASSIEEGTGELFFGEGSRLTVL.

This chain joins TRBV2 and TRBJ2-1; 12 positions match TRBD2. The CDR3 has 15 residues. The junction had 1 base not matched to a gene; V was cut back by 2 bases and J by 5 bases. Looked up from germline, CDR1 is SNHLY and CDR2 is FYNNEI. DNA for the CDR3: TGTGCCAGCAGTGAACTAGCGGGAGGGAACAATGAGCAGTTCTTC. Translated: CASSELAGGNNEQFF.

The chain has TRBV18 and TRBJ1-5; 7 nucleotides align to TRBD1. CDR3 length: 14 amino acids. V was clipped by 4 bases and J by 5 bases; unmatched bases: 5. Germline V CDR1 and CDR2: KGHSH, LQKENI. In DNA, the CDR3 is TGTGCCAGCTCACTGGACAGGACAGATCAGCCCCAGCATTTT. Protein sequence: CASSLDRTDQPQHF.

The rearrangement uses TRBV9 and TRBJ1-1, with 8 bases lining up with TRBD1. CDR3 size: 15 residues. J lost 1 base, V lost 0 bases, and 2 bases had no gene match. The germline V gene has CDR1 SGDLS and CDR2 YYNGEE. The CDR3 here is CASSVDQGANTEAFF. For the CDR3, the DNA is TGTGCCAGCAGCGTAGATCAGGGGGCGAACACTGAAGCTTTCTTT.

V gene TRBV13 combines with J gene TRBJ2-7; D may be TRBD2 (5 bases). Trimming left V 5 bases short and J 6 bases short, with 11 bases between. This CDR3 contains 12 residues. CDR1 and CDR2 from the germline V gene are PRHDT and FYEKMQ (reference sequence). CDR3 sequence (DNA): TGTGCCAGCAGCCCCCGGCGGGCCGAGCAGTACTTC. Its protein is CASSPRRAEQYF.

This sequence joins TRBV7-9 and TRBJ2-7; weak D call: TRBD2 (5 bases). The CDR3 runs to 14 residues. Germline CDR1 reads SEHNR; CDR2 reads FQNEAQ (reference sequence). V lost 2 bases and J lost 0, with 8 bases in between. CDR3 protein: CASSLRGNSYEQYF. CDR3 DNA sequence: TGTGCCAGCAGCTTACGGGGTAACTCCTACGAGCAGTACTTC.

This clone was seen many times. The chain recombines TRBV6-5 with TRBJ1-1, with a possible D match to TRBD1 (6 bases). Per the germline V gene, CDR1 is MNHEY and CDR2 is SVGAGI. The CDR3 covers 15 residues. Deletions cut 6 bases from V and 1 base from J, with 15 bases between. The chain's CDR3 is CASRPRGQKNTEAFF. Here the CDR3 DNA reads TGTGCCAGCAGGCCCCGAGGACAGAAGAACACTGAAGCTTTCTTT.

This clone has more than one count but fewer than ten. V usage is TRBV12-3 or TRBV12-4 and J usage is TRBJ2-7; D gene uncertain. This CDR3 has 12 amino acids. The V gene lost 7 bases and the J gene lost 3 bases, with 10 bases spanning the gap. CDR3 nucleotides: TGTGCCAGCACGGGTCGGAGCTACGAGCAGTACTTC. Encoded protein: CASTGRSYEQYF.

The gene calls are TRBV3-1 (or the pseudogene TRBV3-2) and TRBJ1-3; TRBD1 is a possible D gene (5 bases). CDR1 is LGHDT, CDR2 YNNKEL, per germline (reference sequence). With 4 bases removed from V and 7 bases from J, the gap between germline ends came to 14 bases. CDR3 length: 14 residues. The CDR3 region is CASSPPGFRNTIYF. CDR3 in DNA: TGTGCCAGCAGCCCCCCAGGGTTTAGGAACACCATATATTTT.

This clone was counted between two and nine times. The V and J genes are TRBV19 and TRBJ2-2; tentatively, D is TRBD1 (6 bases). Germline V gene lookup returns CDR1 LNHDA and CDR2 SQIVND (reference sequence). The CDR3 is 14 amino acids. V was pared by 3 bases and J by 7 bases, with 12 bases between. The CDR3 sequence: CASSIQGNGGELFF. The CDR3 nucleotides read TGTGCCAGTAGTATCCAGGGGAATGGCGGGGAGCTGTTTTTT.

The rearrangement links TRBV4-1 to TRBJ2-2, with 14 bases that match TRBD2. The V gene end was trimmed by 3 bases and the J gene end by 5 bases; junction bases not matched to a gene: 5. This CDR3 is built from 17 residues. Per germline, CDR1 MGHRA and CDR2 YSYEKL. For the CDR3, the DNA is TGCGCCAGCAGCCACGCGACTAGCGGGAGGGTTACCGGGGAGCTGTTTTTT. Encoded protein: CASSHATSGRVTGELFF.

This rearrangement joins TRBV28 to TRBJ2-3, with D perhaps TRBD2 (6 bases). The CDR3 extends over 16 amino acids. Germline loops: CDR1 MDHEN, CDR2 SYDVKM. V shed 3 bases and J shed 2 bases, with 15 bases lying between them. The DNA of the CDR3 is TGTGCCAGCAGTTTTGAGGGAGGACCACCCACAGATACGCAGTATTTT. This sequence encodes CASSFEGGPPTDTQYF.